This T cell receptor beta chain derives from a study of blood T cell repertoires in COVID-19. For the study at large: From the United States, Italy and Spain came samples of acute and convalescent COVID-19. PBMCs, B-cell-depleted T cells, or T cells were the source of the cDNA or gDNA that made up the material.

Original methodology: Using reference gene primer amplification, nucleated cell counts were estimated. Sequencing was performed with immunoSEQ multiplex PCR; in TCRdb, only in-frame clones are kept and a portion is missing. V and J calls and clone size are given by that table; D and trimming were obtained from the DNA. The table lists about 74,000 clones, nearly 80% of them singletons. The V and J ends lost 0 bases and 4 bases respectively, with 7 bases between them. This CDR3 comprises 13 residues. The germline V gene has CDR1 MNHEY and CDR2 SVGAGI. This clonotype was obtained from a human donor in a cohort sampled during active COVID-19. This rearrangement joins TRBV6-5 to TRBJ2-7; no clear D. The sample comprised peripheral blood. The CDR3 region has the DNA TGTGCCAGCAGTTACTCCCCTTTATACGAGCAGTACTTC. It encodes CASSYSPLYEQYF.